The 4 T cell receptor beta chains given below trace back to one sample, sequenced in a study of tumor-infiltrating lymphocytes in primary liver carcinoma. The tissue used was unsorted bulk material of roughly 17-34 mg. RNA and DNA were co-extracted from it with the AllPrep DNA/RNA mini kit. From about 0.45 ug total RNA, TCR beta cDNA was generated with a primer in the constant region. Each TCR beta library was derived from three nested multiplex PCR rounds that employed slightly modified ARM-PCR. Investigators reported that the first two PCR rounds, at roughly 11 cycles each, used TRBV1-TRBV30 forward primers with a C-beta reverse primer. TCRdb recomputed calls from the multiplex PCR reads with MiXCR, one row per CDR3 protein. Of 50,000 to 70,000 distinct CDR3 sequences detected, 65% to 80% appear once; the ten largest clones hold roughly three fifths. The sample was liver tumor tissue from sampling region 2. Subset in this sample: tumor region T2, inferior pole. The receptors stem from a man aged 35 to 55 with primary liver carcinoma and hepatitis B virus infection.

The gene calls are TRBV20-1 and TRBJ2-5; the match to TRBD2 covers 12 bases. Trimming took 0 bases from V and 3 from J; bases not matched to a gene: 5. CDR1 is DFQATT and CDR2 is SNEGSKA in the germline V gene (reference sequence). CDR3 length equals 16 residues. In DNA, the CDR3 is TGCAGTGCTAGAGATCGGCGACTAGCGGGAGAAGAGACCCAGTACTTC. Translating gives CSARDRRLAGEETQYF.

CDR3 amino acids: CASSGTPSGTVAREQYF. The DNA of the CDR3 is TGTGCCAGCAGCGGAACTCCCTCGGGGACAGTGGCGCGCGAGCAGTACTTC. V gene TRBV21-1 combines with J gene TRBJ2-7; the table's TRBD1 call for D was not verified on the DNA. TRBV21-1 is a documented pseudogene. The CDR3 is 17 amino acids.

Details on this clonotype: A junction end diverges from the germline sequence, so it may reflect a read error. The chain couples TRBV4-2 to TRBJ2-3, with D perhaps TRBD2 (6 bases). This CDR3 contains 18 residues. Germline assignment: CDR1 LGHNA and CDR2 YNFKEQ. In DNA, the CDR3 is TGTACCAGCAGCCAAGTGGCGCTTCTAACGGGAGCGACAGATATGCAGTATTTT. Its translation is CTSSQVALLTGATDMQYF.

About this clonotype: Compared with germline, one end of the junction differs, possibly owing to a read error. The rearrangement links TRBV5-5 to TRBJ2-5, with no clear D. Per germline, CDR1 SGHKS and CDR2 YYEKEE (reference sequence). This CDR3 has 14 residues. The CDR3 DNA reads as TGTGTCAGCAGCAATCCCGACTGCAAAGAGACCCAGTACTTC. It yields the protein CVSSNPDCKETQYF.